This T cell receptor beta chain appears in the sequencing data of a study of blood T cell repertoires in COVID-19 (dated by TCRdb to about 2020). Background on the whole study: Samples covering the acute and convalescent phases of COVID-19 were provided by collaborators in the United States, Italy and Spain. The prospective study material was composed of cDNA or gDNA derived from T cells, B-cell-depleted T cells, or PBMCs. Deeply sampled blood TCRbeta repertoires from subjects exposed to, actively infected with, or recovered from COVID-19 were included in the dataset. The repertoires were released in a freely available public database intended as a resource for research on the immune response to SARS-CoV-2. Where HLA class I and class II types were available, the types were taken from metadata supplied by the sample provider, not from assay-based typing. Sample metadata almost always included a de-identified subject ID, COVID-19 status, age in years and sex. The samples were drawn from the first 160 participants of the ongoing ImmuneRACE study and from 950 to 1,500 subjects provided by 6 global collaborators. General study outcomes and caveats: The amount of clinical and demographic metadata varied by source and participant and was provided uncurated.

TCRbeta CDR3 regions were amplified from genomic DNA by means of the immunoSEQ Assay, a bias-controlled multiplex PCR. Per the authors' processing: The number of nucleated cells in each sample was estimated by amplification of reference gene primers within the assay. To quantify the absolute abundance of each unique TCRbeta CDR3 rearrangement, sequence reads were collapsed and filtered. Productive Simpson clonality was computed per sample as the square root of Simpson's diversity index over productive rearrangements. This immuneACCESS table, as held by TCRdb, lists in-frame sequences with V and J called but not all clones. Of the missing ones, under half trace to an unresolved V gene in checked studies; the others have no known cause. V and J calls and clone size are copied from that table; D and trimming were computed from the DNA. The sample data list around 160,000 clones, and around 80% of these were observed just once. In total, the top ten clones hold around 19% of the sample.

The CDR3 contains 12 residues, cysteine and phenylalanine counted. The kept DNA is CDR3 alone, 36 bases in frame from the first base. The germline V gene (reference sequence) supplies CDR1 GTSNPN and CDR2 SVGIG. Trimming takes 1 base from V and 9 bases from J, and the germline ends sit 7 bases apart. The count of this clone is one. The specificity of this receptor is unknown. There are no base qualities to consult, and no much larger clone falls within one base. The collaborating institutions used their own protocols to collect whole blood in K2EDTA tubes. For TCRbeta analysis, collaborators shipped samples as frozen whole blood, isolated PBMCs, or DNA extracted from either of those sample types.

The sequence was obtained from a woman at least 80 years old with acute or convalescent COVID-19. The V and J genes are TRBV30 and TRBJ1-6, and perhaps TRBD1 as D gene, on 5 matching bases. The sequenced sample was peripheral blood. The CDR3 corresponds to CAWSGRGSPLHF. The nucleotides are TGTGCCTGGAGTGGAAGGGGTTCACCCCTCCACTTT.